These 9 T cell receptor beta chains came from one sample sequenced in a study of spatial heterogeneity in lung cancer. From the 5' RACE reads, TCRdb called clonotypes with MiXCR, one entry per CDR3 protein. Of fewer than 45,000 distinct CDR3 sequences in the sample, about 6.8% are singletons; the top ten hold roughly 45%. Time point meaning: sample taken at primary tumor resection. The sample consisted of PBMCs, taken at surgery. These receptors came from a female donor with early-stage non-small cell lung cancer.

This rearrangement joins TRBV2 to TRBJ1-5, with unresolved D. This CDR3 region has 13 residues. V dropped 6 bases and J dropped 5 bases, with 11 bases sitting between them. The V gene's germline CDR1 is SNHLY and CDR2 FYNNEI. The CDR3 protein is CASRAQHYQPQHF. In DNA, the CDR3 is TGTGCCAGCAGAGCACAGCATTATCAGCCCCAGCATTTT.

This clonotype was counted at least ten times. The rearrangement links TRBV11-3 to TRBJ2-1; tentative D call: TRBD1 (7 bases). This CDR3 contains 14 residues. Trimming stripped 5 bases from V and 3 bases from J, with 11 bases between. Germline lookup yields CDR1 SGHNT and CDR2 YENEEA. CDR3 sequence (DNA): TGTGCCAGCAGCCCAGGGGGACTCTACAATGAGCAGTTCTTC. As protein: CASSPGGLYNEQFF.

This clonotype was counted ten times or more. The V and J genes are TRBV5-5 and TRBJ2-7; maybe TRBD1 (6 bases). Trimming left V 7 bases short and J 2 bases short, with 10 bases between. The germline V gene has CDR1 SGHKS and CDR2 YYEKEE (reference sequence). The CDR3 extends over 12 amino acids. The CDR3 nucleotides are TGTGCCAGCGTGGGGGCCGCCTACGAGCAGTACTTC. It is translated as CASVGAAYEQYF.

This clonotype was seen a few times. The V and J genes are TRBV7-9 and TRBJ2-1; D is undetermined. Trimming left V 0 bases short and J 5 bases short, with 14 bases between. This CDR3 has 16 residues. Germline assignment: CDR1 SEHNR and CDR2 FQNEAQ (reference sequence). This CDR3 reads CASSLARGLQNNEQFF. The DNA for the CDR3 is TGTGCCAGCAGCTTAGCGCGTGGTCTACAAAACAATGAGCAGTTCTTC.

J is TRBJ2-7 and V is TRBV20-1, with TRBD2 matching 9 bases. The CDR3 has 15 residues. In germline, CDR1 is DFQATT, CDR2 SNEGSKA (reference sequence). Trimming at V came to 5 bases and at J to 3 bases, leaving 11 bases not matched to a gene. The CDR3 is CSARRVAGDHYEQYF. The CDR3 nucleotides read TGCAGTGCTCGCCGGGTAGCGGGGGATCACTACGAGCAGTACTTC.

The chain carries TRBV19 and TRBJ2-1; TRBD1 is a possible D gene (5 bases). Trimming took 8 bases from V and 16 from J, leaving 18 bases between them. The CDR3 runs to 11 residues. Germline CDR1 is LNHDA and CDR2 is SQIVND (reference sequence). The CDR3 coding sequence is TGTGCCAGTTCGACAGTCACAATGATATTCTTC. This gives the protein CASSTVTMIFF.

This clonotype was picked up a small number of times. The rearrangement links TRBV24-1 to TRBJ2-5; 8 bases are shared with TRBD2. After removal of 4 bases from V and 5 bases from J, the junction contained 17 bases not matched to a gene. Germline V gene data show CDR1 as KGHDR and CDR2 as SFDVKD. This CDR3 region has 18 residues. CDR3 amino acids: CATSDQGLDERARETQYF. As DNA, the CDR3 is TGTGCCACCAGTGACCAGGGACTAGACGAAAGGGCTCGGGAGACCCAGTACTTC.

This clonotype was detected ten times or more. The chain combines TRBV5-1 with TRBJ2-5, with TRBD1 identical over 9 bases. V gave up 5 bases and J gave up 5 bases; unmatched junction bases: 10. The germline gives CDR1 SGHRS, CDR2 YFSETQ. This CDR3 comprises 15 residues. The CDR3 bases are TGCGCCAGCAGTTATACGGGACAGGGAATCGAGACCCAGTACTTC. Amino acids: CASSYTGQGIETQYF.

The CDR3 region has the DNA TGCAGTGCTAGCGGGGGGCTTGGAGCTTTCTTT. As protein: CSASGGLGAFF. The chain carries TRBV20-1 and TRBJ1-1; maybe TRBD1 (6 bases). Germline CDR1 reads DFQATT; CDR2 reads SNEGSKA (reference sequence). The V end lost 3 bases, the J end lost 10 bases, and 12 bases lay between the germline ends. The CDR3 runs to 11 residues.